A single sample is the source of the 32 T cell receptor beta chains below, sequenced in a study of neoadjuvant anti-PD-1 for oral cavity cancer. The time point was: after neoadjuvant nivolumab, at surgical resection. Libraries were prepared by immunoSEQ multiplex PCR; TCRdb keeps only in-frame clonotypes and omits some of them. The sample has some 29,000 clones, roughly 80% seen once; the top ten hold nearly 3.5%. Sequenced material: PBMCs, taken after nivolumab (anti-PD-1) treatment. The receptors stem from a person aged 35-80 years with oral cavity squamous cell carcinoma.

This chain uses TRBV7-2 with TRBJ2-7; TRBD1 matches 8 bases. The germline V gene has CDR1 SGHTA and CDR2 FQGNSA. CDR3 size: 14 residues. J was trimmed by 2 bases and V by 1 base; bases with no gene match: 1. The CDR3 loop reads CASSLDRGTYEQYF. The CDR3 coding sequence is TGTGCCAGCAGCTTAGACAGGGGGACCTACGAGCAGTACTTC.

V and J are TRBV5-1 and TRBJ2-7; TRBD2 aligns across 8 bases. Per the germline V gene, CDR1 is SGHRS and CDR2 is YFSETQ. Losses at the gene ends were 4 bases for V and 5 bases for J; bases not matched to a gene: 8. The CDR3 sequence is 14 residues long. For the CDR3, the DNA is TGCGCCAGCAGCCGCGGGACGGGGGGGGACGAGCAGTACTTC. Its translation: CASSRGTGGDEQYF.

The DNA for the CDR3 is TGCGCCAGCAGCCAAGTTCTTGTGGGGGCAGCCGCTGGAAACACCATATATTTT. Its translation: CASSQVLVGAAAGNTIYF. The genes are TRBV4-3 and TRBJ1-3; D is perhaps TRBD1 (6 bases). CDR1 and CDR2 (germline): LGHNA, YSLEER. The CDR3 sequence is 18 residues long. The V gene lost 1 base and the J gene lost 2 bases, with 18 bases spanning the gap.

This clone was counted between two and nine times. The J gene is TRBJ2-2, the V gene TRBV7-2; possibly TRBD1 for D (6 bases). Germline V gene sequence: CDR1 SGHTA, CDR2 FQGNSA. V was cut by 6 bases and J by 0 bases, with 14 bases left in between. The CDR3 extends over 16 amino acids. CDR3 sequence: CASRVGTKPNTGELFF. CDR3 in DNA: TGTGCCAGCAGGGTTGGGACAAAACCGAACACCGGGGAGCTGTTTTTT.

The CDR3 protein is CSVVQGTDTQYF. The CDR3, as DNA: TGCAGCGTTGTACAGGGTACAGATACGCAGTATTTT. The chain uses TRBV29-1 and TRBJ2-3, with D tentatively TRBD1 (6 bases). The CDR3 consists of 12 residues. Trimming took off 4 bases at V and 3 bases at J, with 8 bases between the two ends. Germline-derived CDR1 and CDR2 are SQVTM and ANQGSEA.

The gene calls are TRBV4-1 and TRBJ2-7, with D tentatively TRBD1 or TRBD2 (5 bases each). The CDR3 sequence is 14 residues long. The germline V and J ends were trimmed by 2 bases and 2 bases, with 10 bases remaining between them. Germline CDR1 reads MGHRA; CDR2 reads YSYEKL. The CDR3 DNA sequence: TGCGCCAGCAGCCAAAACCAGGGACCCTACGAGCAGTACTTC. It is translated as CASSQNQGPYEQYF.

The rearrangement joins TRBV15 to TRBJ2-1, with TRBD2 identical over 8 bases. CDR1 LNHNV and CDR2 YYDKDF come from the germline V gene (reference sequence). V trimming: 0 bases; J trimming: 5 bases; junction bases outside the gene matches: 3. This CDR3 is 15 amino acids long. CDR3 loop: CATSRETSVDNEQFF. CDR3 in DNA: TGTGCCACCAGCAGAGAGACTAGCGTCGACAATGAGCAGTTCTTC.

The chain links TRBV11-2 to TRBJ2-7; the D is unclear. The CDR3 spans 16 residues. The germline V and J ends were trimmed by 3 bases and 0 bases, with 15 bases remaining between them. CDR1 is SGHAT, CDR2 FQNNGV, per germline. CDR3 in DNA: TGTGCCAGCAGCTTTTATCTTCAGCAGAGCTCCTACGAGCAGTACTTC. It is translated as CASSFYLQQSSYEQYF.

This sequence joins TRBV28 and TRBJ1-1; no reliable D call. The V gene lost 1 base and the J gene lost 0 bases, with 9 bases spanning the gap. Germline-derived CDR1 and CDR2 are MDHEN and SYDVKM. This CDR3 has 15 amino acids. The CDR3 protein is CASSLSPPVNTEAFF. The CDR3 region has the DNA TGTGCCAGCAGTTTATCCCCTCCAGTGAACACTGAAGCTTTCTTT.

The chain is built from TRBV6-6 and TRBJ2-3; no clear D gene. V lost 2 bases and J lost 4, with 4 bases in between. Looked up from germline, CDR1 is MNHNY and CDR2 is SVGAGI (reference sequence). This CDR3 comprises 12 residues. The CDR3, as DNA: TGTGCCAGCAGTTACAGGCCAGATACGCAGTATTTT. Translation gives CASSYRPDTQYF.

V and J are TRBV9 and TRBJ1-2; no reliable D call. This CDR3 spans 12 amino acids. Between the trimmed V and J ends, which lost 4 bases and 1 base, there was a span of 5 bases. In germline, CDR1 is SGDLS, CDR2 YYNGEE. CDR3 sequence (DNA): TGTGCCAGCAGCATCAGTAACTATGGCTACACCTTC. Translated: CASSISNYGYTF.

This chain joins TRBV2 and TRBJ2-1, with D unclear. The CDR3 length is 11 residues. The V and J ends lost 2 bases and 15 bases respectively, with 11 bases between them. Germline-derived CDR1 and CDR2 are SNHLY and FYNNEI. CDR3 DNA: TGTGCCAGCAGTGAATTAGCAGACTTGTTCTTC. Translation: CASSELADLFF.

The chain is built from TRBV6-4 and TRBJ1-5; possible D gene TRBD1, 6 bases. V shed 10 bases and J shed 0 bases, with 16 bases lying between them. CDR3 length equals 15 residues. CDR1 is MRHNA, CDR2 SNTAGT, per germline. CDR3 DNA sequence: TGTGCCAACAGGGCCGGAGTAAATAGCAATCAGCCCCAGCATTTT. Translation: CANRAGVNSNQPQHF.

This sequence joins TRBV6-5 and TRBJ1-3; D not resolved. Trimming took 4 bases from V and 1 from J, leaving 11 bases between them. From germline, CDR1 is MNHEY and CDR2 SVGAGI. The CDR3 runs to 15 residues. The CDR3 DNA reads TGTGCCAGCAGTTCCTACAGAGCGTCTGGAAACACCATATATTTT. Its translation is CASSSYRASGNTIYF.

The chain has TRBV18 and TRBJ1-5; 7 nucleotides match TRBD1. V lost 4 bases, J lost 6 bases, and 12 bases stayed unmatched. This CDR3 region has 16 residues. CDR1 and CDR2 from the germline V gene are KGHSH and LQKENI. The CDR3 is CASSLSSGGVIQPQHF. CDR3 in DNA: TGTGCCAGCTCACTATCCTCAGGGGGGGTGATTCAGCCCCAGCATTTT.

This chain joins TRBV14 and TRBJ2-7; 9 positions match TRBD1. Trimming cost V 5 bases and J 12 bases; bases outside gene matches: 8. The CDR3 covers 12 residues. Germline lookup yields CDR1 SGHDN and CDR2 FVKESK. The CDR3 nucleotides are TGTGCCAGCAGCTCCTCCTGGACAGGGGTGTACTTC. Translating gives CASSSSWTGVYF.

This rearrangement joins TRBV19 to TRBJ2-1, with TRBD2 matching 9 bases. The ends lost 4 bases at V and 4 bases at J; junction bases unmatched: 8. The germline V gene encodes CDR1 LNHDA and CDR2 SQIVND (reference sequence). This CDR3 has 16 amino acids. DNA of the CDR3: TGTGCCAGTAGTAAGGGACTAGCTTATATGTACAATGAGCAGTTCTTC. It translates to CASSKGLAYMYNEQFF. The whole variable domain, filled in from reference TRBV19 and TRBJ2-1, reads DGGITQSPKYLFRKEGQNVTLSCEQNLNHDAMYWYRQDPGQGLRLIYYSQIVNDFQKGDIAEGYSVSREKKESFPLTVTSAQKNPTAFYLCASSKGLAYMYNEQFFGPGTRLTVL.

The rearrangement joins TRBV28 to TRBJ2-2, with TRBD1 matching 10 bases. This CDR3 has 14 residues. Germline V CDR1 and CDR2: MDHEN, SYDVKM. J lost 4 bases, V lost 5 bases, and 1 base had no gene match. DNA for the CDR3: TGTGCCAGCAGTAGGACAGGGGGCACCGGGGAGCTGTTTTTT. Amino acid sequence: CASSRTGGTGELFF.

The V gene is TRBV7-2, the J gene TRBJ2-2, with 7 bases matching TRBD2. Germline loops: CDR1 SGHTA, CDR2 FQGNSA. The V and J ends lost 8 bases and 0 bases, in that order; junction bases with no gene match: 6. This CDR3 is built from 15 residues. CDR3 protein: CASGAGPANTGELFF. CDR3 nucleotide sequence: TGTGCCAGCGGAGCGGGGCCAGCGAACACCGGGGAGCTGTTTTTT.

This clone was detected a few times. This chain links TRBV28 with TRBJ1-4; 7 bases align to TRBD1. CDR1 is MDHEN, CDR2 SYDVKM, per germline. Trimming took 3 bases from V and 7 from J; bases not matched to a gene: 8. The CDR3 spans 15 residues. CDR3 coding DNA: TGTGCCAGCAGTTTTGAGGGCAGGGGGAGTGAAAAACTGTTTTTT. This sequence encodes CASSFEGRGSEKLFF. Supplemented by reference TRBV28 and TRBJ1-4, the full variable domain reads DVKVTQSSRYLVKRTGEKVFLECVQDMDHENMFWYRQDPGLGLRLIYFSYDVKMKEKGDIPEGYSVSREKKERFSLILESASTNQTSMYLCASSFEGRGSEKLFFGSGTQLSVL.

The V gene is TRBV5-6, the J gene TRBJ1-3, with TRBD1 matching 7 bases. V trimming: 0 bases; J trimming: 3 bases; junction bases outside the gene matches: 6. CDR3 size: 16 residues. In germline, CDR1 is SGHDT, CDR2 YYEEEE. CDR3 nucleotide sequence: TGTGCCAGCAGCTTGGTGGCAGGGGGAGGTGGAAACACCATATATTTT. This translates into CASSLVAGGGGNTIYF.

The chain couples TRBV30 to TRBJ2-5; perhaps TRBD2 as D (7 bases). This CDR3 is 14 amino acids long. Trimming took off 3 bases at V and 2 bases at J, with 13 bases between the two ends. CDR1 GTSNPN and CDR2 SVGIG come from the germline V gene (reference sequence). CDR3 nucleotides: TGTGCCTGGAGGCGGGGGCCTTCGCAAGAGACCCAGTACTTC. Translated, it gives CAWRRGPSQETQYF. The full variable domain, with the rest looked up from reference TRBV30 and TRBJ2-5, is SQTIHQWPATLVQPVGSPLSLECTVEGTSNPNLYWYRQAAGRGLQLLFYSVGIGQISSEVPQNLSASRPQDRQFILSSKKLLLSDSGFYLCAWRRGPSQETQYFGPGTRLLVL.

This chain links TRBV7-2 with TRBJ2-1; D might be TRBD1 (6 bases). The CDR3 is made up of 17 amino acids. Germline CDR1 and CDR2: SGHTA and FQGNSA. V was shortened by 4 bases and J by 6 bases, with 22 bases between the two germline ends. DNA of the CDR3: TGTGCCAGCAGCTCTGTACCACAGGGAGTCTATGCCAATGAGCAGTTCTTC. Its translation: CASSSVPQGVYANEQFF.

V usage is TRBV6-5 and J usage is TRBJ1-2; no firm D call. The length of the CDR3 is 14 residues. With 4 bases removed from V and 4 bases from J, the gap between germline ends came to 13 bases. Germline V gene data show CDR1 as MNHEY and CDR2 as SVGAGI. The DNA of the CDR3 is TGTGCCAGCAGTTCCCAGCCGAGGGTCTATGGCTACACCTTC. Encoded protein: CASSSQPRVYGYTF.

The chain employs TRBV6-1 and TRBJ2-7; 8 bases map to TRBD1. Germline V lookup: CDR1 MNHNS, CDR2 SASEGT. The trim removed 7 bases at V and 5 bases at J, leaving 4 bases unmatched. The CDR3 is made up of 12 amino acids. This CDR3 reads CASTLQGDEQYF. In DNA, the CDR3 is TGTGCCAGCACCTTACAGGGGGACGAGCAGTACTTC.

The chain joins TRBV29-1 to TRBJ1-4, with 8 bases lining up with TRBD1. CDR1 and CDR2 from the germline V gene are SQVTM and ANQGSEA. There are 13 residues in the CDR3. Germline trimming cut 7 bases from V and 2 bases from J; bases unmatched to any gene: 3. CDR3 DNA sequence: TGCAGCGGGACAGGGTCCACTAATGAAAAACTGTTTTTT. This translates into CSGTGSTNEKLFF.

The chain uses TRBV4-2 and TRBJ1-3; D is uncertain. Germline CDR1 reads LGHNA; CDR2 reads YNFKEQ. The CDR3 is made up of 18 amino acids. V lost 0 bases and J 0 bases, leaving 15 bases between the germline ends. The DNA of the CDR3 is TGTGCCAGCAGCCAAGATTCGGCCCGATTGAGCTCTGGAAACACCATATATTTT. Translation gives CASSQDSARLSSGNTIYF.

The sample holds a few counts of this clone. This chain uses TRBV25-1 with TRBJ1-1, with D maybe TRBD1 (6 bases). Germline CDR1 reads MGHDK; CDR2 reads SYGVNS. V was cut by 2 bases and J by 8 bases, with 12 bases left in between. This CDR3 is 13 amino acids long. This CDR3 is CASSEEGGREAFF. CDR3 DNA: TGTGCCAGCAGTGAAGAGGGGGGGCGAGAAGCTTTCTTT.

By proportion, this clone is medium-sized (0.01 to 0.1%). The gene calls are TRBV7-9 and TRBJ2-2; D is unresolved. Germline values: CDR1 SEHNR, CDR2 FQNEAQ (reference sequence). V gave up 5 bases and J gave up 7 bases, with 8 bases separating them. The CDR3 is made up of 12 amino acids. CDR3 region: CASSLDGGELFF. In DNA, the CDR3 is TGTGCCAGCAGCCTCGATGGCGGGGAGCTGTTTTTT.

In this sample, this clone turned up a few times. The CDR3 coding sequence is TGTGCCAGTAGTATTGGGGACAGGGGCTACGAGCAGTACTTC. Translation: CASSIGDRGYEQYF. This chain joins TRBV19 and TRBJ2-7; 10 bases map to TRBD1. The CDR3 is 14 amino acids. Germline V gene data show CDR1 as LNHDA and CDR2 as SQIVND (reference sequence). With V trimmed by 3 bases and J by 3 bases, 2 bases remained unmatched. Together with reference TRBV19 and TRBJ2-7, the CDR3 gives the full variable domain: DGGITQSPKYLFRKEGQNVTLSCEQNLNHDAMYWYRQDPGQGLRLIYYSQIVNDFQKGDIAEGYSVSREKKESFPLTVTSAQKNPTAFYLCASSIGDRGYEQYFGPGTRLTVT.

The chain has TRBV10-3 and TRBJ1-2, with a tentative D call TRBD1 (5 bases). Trimming took off 2 bases at V and 5 bases at J, with 18 bases between the two ends. The CDR3 consists of 16 residues. Germline V gene sequence: CDR1 ENHRY, CDR2 SYGVKD. CDR3 region: CAISEPNRWGPYGYTF. The CDR3 DNA reads as TGTGCCATCAGTGAGCCGAATCGTTGGGGACCGTATGGCTACACCTTC.

The chain has TRBV7-8 and TRBJ2-3; TRBD1 agrees at 8 bases. V lost 5 bases, J lost 2 bases, and 12 bases stayed unmatched. The length of the CDR3 is 17 residues. CDR1 and CDR2 from the germline V gene are SGHVS and FQNEAQ. Written as DNA, the CDR3 is TGTGCCAGCAGCCCCCCGGTTAGGACAGGGATCACAGATACGCAGTATTTT. Amino acids: CASSPPVRTGITDTQYF.